This is a list of T cell receptor beta chains from one sample in a study of identical twins. Using its own MiXCR run on the 5' RACE reads, TCRdb lists one record per CDR3 protein. The repertoire consists of a few hundred thousand distinct CDR3 sequences, with approximately 24% occurring once and the leading ten covering 2.9%. The sample was also linked to a second study, of T cells expressing NK-cell markers.

Sequencing was done on a sample of CD4+ T cells sorted from blood. These receptors all stem from a woman under 30 in good health. Both conserved end residues are part of each CDR3. D genes are given only for firm matches.

CDR3 protein: CASTSGAHVLTF
V gene: TRBV2
D gene: NA

CDR3 protein: CADWRGGDNEQFF
V gene: TRBV7-9
D gene: TRBD2

CDR3 protein: CASSLVVLQTSGSTRDTQYF
V gene: TRBV7-8
D gene: TRBD2

CDR3 protein: CSAKRPGQRNTGELFF
V gene: TRBV20-1
D gene: NA

CDR3 protein: CASSHGTAYEQYF
V gene: TRBV14
D gene: TRBD1

CDR3 protein: CAIREGATDTQYF
V gene: TRBV10-3
D gene: NA

CDR3 protein: CASSVGDITGELFF
V gene: TRBV9
D gene: NA

CDR3 protein: CASSFRRGTTGELFF
V gene: TRBV12-3/TRBV12-4
D gene: TRBD2

CDR3 protein: CSVKENSNQPQHF
V gene: TRBV29-1
D gene: NA

CDR3 protein: CASSLSQGSDEQYF
V gene: TRBV5-5
D gene: NA

CDR3 protein: CASSYGGGTNSPLHF
V gene: TRBV6-2/TRBV6-3
D gene: NA

CDR3 protein: CASSQEEVWSGGARHRFF
V gene: TRBV4-2
D gene: TRBD2

CDR3 protein: CASSQLRQASSYEQYF
V gene: TRBV7-8
D gene: NA

CDR3 protein: CASSYSPGHSYNEQFF
V gene: TRBV6-5
D gene: NA

CDR3 protein: CASSLDGGRAAGELFF
V gene: TRBV5-1
D gene: TRBD2

CDR3 protein: CASSLSGVYGYTF
V gene: TRBV5-5
D gene: NA

CDR3 protein: CASTLRETYEQYF
V gene: TRBV5-6
D gene: NA

CDR3 protein: CASSWTGEVGETQYF
V gene: TRBV5-1
D gene: TRBD1